The clone carrying this T cell receptor beta chain was seen ten or more times. The target antigen is unknown. Germline CDR1 and CDR2: ENHRY and SYGVKD. With 6 bases clipped from V and 5 bases from J, the junction kept 5 bases outside the gene matches. The CDR3 is 13 amino acids. These data come from a study of T cell repertoires in cytomegalovirus infection. Study overall: A matching HLA type, together with CMV infection, was signaled by public TCR beta signatures. Study-wide points: Cumulative public TCR beta family frequency identified CMV carriers with the relevant HLA. HLA-C-restricted TCR beta clonotypes specific for CMV led the ex vivo response.

MiXCR, applied by TCRdb to the reads, yields one record per CDR3 protein. This table holds 200,000 to 300,000 distinct CDR3 sequences, roughly 15% found once. This chain links TRBV10-3 with TRBJ2-5; 8 bases map to TRBD1. Sequenced sample: PBMCs. The clonotype comes from a human donor in good health (CMV status not recorded). Some clones in this sample may be carry-over from other donors' samples. The CDR3, as DNA: TGTGCCATCAGCGCAGACAGGGGCGAGACCCAGTACTTC. Its translation: CAISADRGETQYF.